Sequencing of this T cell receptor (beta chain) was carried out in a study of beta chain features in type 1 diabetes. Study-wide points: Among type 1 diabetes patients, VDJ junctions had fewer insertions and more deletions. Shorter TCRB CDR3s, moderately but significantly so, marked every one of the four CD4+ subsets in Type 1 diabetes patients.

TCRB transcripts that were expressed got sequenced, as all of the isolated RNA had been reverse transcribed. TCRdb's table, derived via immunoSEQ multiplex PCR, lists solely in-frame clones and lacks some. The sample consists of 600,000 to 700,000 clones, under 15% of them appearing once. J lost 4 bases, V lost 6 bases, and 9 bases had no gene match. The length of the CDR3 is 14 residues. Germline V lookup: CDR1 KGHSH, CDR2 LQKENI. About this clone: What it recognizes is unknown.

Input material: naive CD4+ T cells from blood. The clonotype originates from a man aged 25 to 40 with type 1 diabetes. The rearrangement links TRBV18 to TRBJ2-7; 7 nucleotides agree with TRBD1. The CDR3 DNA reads TGTGCCAGCTCGCCCCCGGGACAGTCTTACGAGCAGTACTTC. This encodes CASSPPGQSYEQYF.